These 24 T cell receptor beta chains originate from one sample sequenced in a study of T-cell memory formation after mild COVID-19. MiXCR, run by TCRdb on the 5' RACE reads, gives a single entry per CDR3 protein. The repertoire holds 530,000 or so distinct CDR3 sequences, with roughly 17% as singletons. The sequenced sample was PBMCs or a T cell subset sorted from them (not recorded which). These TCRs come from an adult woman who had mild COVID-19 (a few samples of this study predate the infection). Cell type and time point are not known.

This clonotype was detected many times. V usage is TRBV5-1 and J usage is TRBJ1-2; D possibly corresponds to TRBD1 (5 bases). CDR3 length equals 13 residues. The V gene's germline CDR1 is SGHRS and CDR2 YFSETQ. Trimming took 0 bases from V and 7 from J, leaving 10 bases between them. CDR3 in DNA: TGCGCCAGCAGCTTGGCCCAGGGCTCTGGCTACACCTTC. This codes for CASSLAQGSGYTF.

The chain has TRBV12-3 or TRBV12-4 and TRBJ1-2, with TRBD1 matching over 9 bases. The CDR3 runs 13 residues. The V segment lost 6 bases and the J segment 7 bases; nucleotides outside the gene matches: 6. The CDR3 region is CASRPTGGSGYTF. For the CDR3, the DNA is TGTGCCAGCAGACCTACAGGGGGCTCTGGCTACACCTTC.

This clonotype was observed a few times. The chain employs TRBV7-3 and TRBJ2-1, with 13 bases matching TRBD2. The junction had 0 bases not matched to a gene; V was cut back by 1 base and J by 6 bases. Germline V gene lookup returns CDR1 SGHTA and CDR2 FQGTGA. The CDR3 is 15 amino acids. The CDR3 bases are TGTGCCAGCAGCTTAAGGACTAGCGGGAGCAATGAGCAGTTCTTC. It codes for CASSLRTSGSNEQFF.

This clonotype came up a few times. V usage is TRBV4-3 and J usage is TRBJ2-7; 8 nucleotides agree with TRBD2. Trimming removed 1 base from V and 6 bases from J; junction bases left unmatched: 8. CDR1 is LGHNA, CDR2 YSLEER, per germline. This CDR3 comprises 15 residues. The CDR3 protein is CASSQVSGRGVEQYF. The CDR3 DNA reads TGCGCCAGCAGCCAAGTTTCAGGGCGGGGGGTCGAGCAGTACTTC.

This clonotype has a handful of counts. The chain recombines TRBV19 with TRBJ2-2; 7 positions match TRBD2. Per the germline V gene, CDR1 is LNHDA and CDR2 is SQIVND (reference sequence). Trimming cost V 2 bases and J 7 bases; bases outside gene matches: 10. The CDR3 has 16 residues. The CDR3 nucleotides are TGTGCCAGTAGTATACCAGCCGGGAGGAGCGGCGGGGAGCTGTTTTTT. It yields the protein CASSIPAGRSGGELFF.

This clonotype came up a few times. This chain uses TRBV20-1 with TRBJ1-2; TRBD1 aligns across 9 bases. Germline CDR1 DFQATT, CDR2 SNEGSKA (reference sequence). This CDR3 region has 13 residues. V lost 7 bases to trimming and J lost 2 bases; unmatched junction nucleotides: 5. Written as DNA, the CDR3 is TGCAGTGATAACGACAGGGGGAACTATGGCTACACCTTC. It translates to CSDNDRGNYGYTF.

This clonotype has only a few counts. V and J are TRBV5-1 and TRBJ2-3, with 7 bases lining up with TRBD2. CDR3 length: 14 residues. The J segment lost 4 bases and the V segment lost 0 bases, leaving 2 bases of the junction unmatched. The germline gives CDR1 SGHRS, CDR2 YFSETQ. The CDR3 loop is CASSLARGADTQYF. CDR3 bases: TGCGCCAGCAGCTTGGCACGGGGGGCAGATACGCAGTATTTT.

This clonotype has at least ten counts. The CDR3 sequence is CASRPSQGRDEQYF. The DNA for the CDR3 is TGCGCCAGCAGACCGTCCCAGGGGAGGGACGAGCAGTACTTC. The chain uses TRBV5-1 and TRBJ2-7; TRBD2 is a possible D gene (7 bases). The CDR3 is 14 amino acids. V lost 5 bases and J lost 5, with 17 bases in between. The V gene's germline CDR1 is SGHRS and CDR2 YFSETQ.

The CDR3 nucleotides are TGCGCCAGCAGCCAAGAAATTGGTGAAGCTTTCTTT. It specifies CASSQEIGEAFF. The chain couples TRBV4-1 to TRBJ1-1; no firm D call. The CDR3 is 12 amino acids. V lost 0 bases and J 7 bases, leaving 6 bases between the germline ends. Germline loops: CDR1 MGHRA, CDR2 YSYEKL.

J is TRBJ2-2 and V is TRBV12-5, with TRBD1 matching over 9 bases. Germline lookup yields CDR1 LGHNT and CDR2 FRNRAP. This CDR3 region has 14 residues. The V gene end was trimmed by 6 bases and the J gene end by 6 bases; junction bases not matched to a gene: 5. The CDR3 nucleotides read TGTGCTAGTGGCGGACAGGGGAGGTCCGGGGAGCTGTTTTTT. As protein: CASGGQGRSGELFF.

The DNA for the CDR3 is TGTGCCAGCAGCCCACCGGGGGCCAGCGGGATTAGGGATGAGCAGTTCTTC. This translates into CASSPPGASGIRDEQFF. The rearrangement uses TRBV7-9 and TRBJ2-1, with a tentative D call TRBD2 (7 bases). Germline CDR1 reads SEHNR; CDR2 reads FQNEAQ (reference sequence). This CDR3 region has 17 residues. Trimming pared 5 bases from V and 8 bases from J, leaving 25 bases between.

The CDR3 DNA reads TGTGCCAGCAGCTTACTAGCGGACAATGAGCAGTTCTTC. Translated: CASSLLADNEQFF. V is TRBV7-3 and J is TRBJ2-1, with 7 bases fitting TRBD2. The CDR3 runs to 13 residues. V was clipped by 2 bases and J by 5 bases; unmatched bases: 0. CDR1 and CDR2 from the germline V gene are SGHTA and FQGTGA.

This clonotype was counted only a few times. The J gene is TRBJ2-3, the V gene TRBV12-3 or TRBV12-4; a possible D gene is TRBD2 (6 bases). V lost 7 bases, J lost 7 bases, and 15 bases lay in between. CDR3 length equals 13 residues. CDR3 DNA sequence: TGTGCCAGCACGCTTGGGGAGGCATATACGCAGTATTTT. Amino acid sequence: CASTLGEAYTQYF.

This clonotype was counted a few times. The CDR3 coding sequence is TGCGCCAGCAGCTCGATGACAGATAAAAACATTCAGTACTTC. As protein: CASSSMTDKNIQYF. This chain joins TRBV5-1 and TRBJ2-4; TRBD1 might be the D (5 bases). Germline-derived CDR1 and CDR2 are SGHRS and YFSETQ. This CDR3 is built from 14 residues. Trimming stripped 3 bases from V and 4 bases from J, with 11 bases between.

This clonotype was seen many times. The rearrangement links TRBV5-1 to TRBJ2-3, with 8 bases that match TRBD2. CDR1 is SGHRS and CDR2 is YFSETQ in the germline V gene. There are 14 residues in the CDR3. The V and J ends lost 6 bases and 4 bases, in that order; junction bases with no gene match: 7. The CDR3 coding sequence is TGCGCCAGCACCCCCGGGGGGGTGGCAGATACGCAGTATTTT. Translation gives CASTPGGVADTQYF.

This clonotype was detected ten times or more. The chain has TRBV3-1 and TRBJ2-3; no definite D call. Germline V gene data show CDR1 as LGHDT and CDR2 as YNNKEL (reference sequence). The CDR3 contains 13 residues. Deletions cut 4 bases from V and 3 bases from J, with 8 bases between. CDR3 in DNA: TGTGCCAGCAGCCGGATTCGGACAGATACGCAGTATTTT. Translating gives CASSRIRTDTQYF.

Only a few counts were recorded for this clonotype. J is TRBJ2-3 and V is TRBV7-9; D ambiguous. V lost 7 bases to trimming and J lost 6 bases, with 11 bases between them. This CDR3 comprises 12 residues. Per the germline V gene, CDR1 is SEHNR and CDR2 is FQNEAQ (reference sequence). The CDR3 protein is CASTLNQDTQYF. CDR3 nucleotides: TGTGCCAGCACCCTTAATCAGGATACGCAGTATTTT.

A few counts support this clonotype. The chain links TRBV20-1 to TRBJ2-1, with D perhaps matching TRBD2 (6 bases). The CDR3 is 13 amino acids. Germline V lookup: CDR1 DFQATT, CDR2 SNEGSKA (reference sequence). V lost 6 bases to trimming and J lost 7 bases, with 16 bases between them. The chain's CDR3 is CSAPSSRGNEQFF. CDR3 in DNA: TGCAGTGCCCCATCATCCCGGGGGAATGAGCAGTTCTTC.

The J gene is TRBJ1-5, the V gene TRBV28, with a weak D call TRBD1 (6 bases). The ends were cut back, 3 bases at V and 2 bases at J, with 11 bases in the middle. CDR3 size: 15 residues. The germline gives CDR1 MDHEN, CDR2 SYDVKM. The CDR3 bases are TGTGCCAGCAGTTTTTGGGGGGCTGGCAATCAGCCCCAGCATTTT. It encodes CASSFWGAGNQPQHF. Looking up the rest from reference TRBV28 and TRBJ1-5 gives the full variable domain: DVKVTQSSRYLVKRTGEKVFLECVQDMDHENMFWYRQDPGLGLRLIYFSYDVKMKEKGDIPEGYSVSREKKERFSLILESASTNQTSMYLCASSFWGAGNQPQHFGDGTRLSIL.

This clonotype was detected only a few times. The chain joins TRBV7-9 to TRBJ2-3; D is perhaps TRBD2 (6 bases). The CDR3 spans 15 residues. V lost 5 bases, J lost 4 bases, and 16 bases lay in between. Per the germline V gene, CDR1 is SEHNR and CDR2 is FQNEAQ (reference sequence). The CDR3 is CASSHGGKLSDTQYF. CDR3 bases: TGTGCCAGCAGCCATGGCGGGAAGCTGTCAGATACGCAGTATTTT.

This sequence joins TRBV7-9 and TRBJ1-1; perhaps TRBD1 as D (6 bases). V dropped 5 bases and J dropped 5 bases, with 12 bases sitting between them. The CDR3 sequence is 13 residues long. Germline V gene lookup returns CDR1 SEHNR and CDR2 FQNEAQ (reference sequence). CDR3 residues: CASSLLQGTEAFF. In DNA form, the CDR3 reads TGTGCCAGCAGCCTATTACAGGGTACTGAAGCTTTCTTT.

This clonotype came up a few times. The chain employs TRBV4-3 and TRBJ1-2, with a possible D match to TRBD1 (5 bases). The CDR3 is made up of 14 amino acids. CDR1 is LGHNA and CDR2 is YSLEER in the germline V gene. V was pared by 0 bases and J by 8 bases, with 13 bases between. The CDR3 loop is CASSQDRAYGGYTF. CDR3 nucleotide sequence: TGCGCCAGCAGCCAAGACAGGGCGTACGGGGGCTACACCTTC.

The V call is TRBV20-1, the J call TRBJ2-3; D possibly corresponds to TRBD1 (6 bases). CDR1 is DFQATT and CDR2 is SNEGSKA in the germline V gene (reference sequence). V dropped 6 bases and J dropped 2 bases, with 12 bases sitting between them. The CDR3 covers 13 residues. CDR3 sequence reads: CSAGAALTDTQYF. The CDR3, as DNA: TGCAGTGCGGGGGCGGCACTCACAGATACGCAGTATTTT.

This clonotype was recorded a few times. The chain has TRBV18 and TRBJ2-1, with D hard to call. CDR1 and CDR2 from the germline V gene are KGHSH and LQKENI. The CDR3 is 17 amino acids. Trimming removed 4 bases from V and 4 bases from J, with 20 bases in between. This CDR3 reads CASSRWSIPRGYNEQFF. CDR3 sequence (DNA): TGTGCCAGCTCACGCTGGTCAATTCCCCGTGGGTACAATGAGCAGTTCTTC.